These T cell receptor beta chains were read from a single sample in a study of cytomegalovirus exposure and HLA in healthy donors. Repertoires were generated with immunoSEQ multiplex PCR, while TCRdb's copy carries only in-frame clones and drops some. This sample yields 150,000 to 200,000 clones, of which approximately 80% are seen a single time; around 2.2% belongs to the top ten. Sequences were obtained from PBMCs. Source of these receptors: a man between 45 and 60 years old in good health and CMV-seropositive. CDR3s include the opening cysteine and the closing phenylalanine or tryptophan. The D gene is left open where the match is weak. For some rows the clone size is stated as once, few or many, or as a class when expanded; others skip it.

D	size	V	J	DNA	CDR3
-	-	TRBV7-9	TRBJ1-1	TGTGCCAGCAGCCGCTTCGGGGGGACGAACACTGAAGCTTTCTTT	CASSRFGGTNTEAFF
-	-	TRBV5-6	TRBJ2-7	TGTGCCAGCAGCCCGGGACACCGATCCTACGAGCAGTACTTC	CASSPGHRSYEQYF
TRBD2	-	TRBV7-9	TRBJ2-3	TGTGCAAGTAGCCGACTAGCGGGGGGTTTCGATACGCAGTATTTT	CASSRLAGGFDTQYF
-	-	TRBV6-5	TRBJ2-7	TGTGCCAGCAGTTACCCCACCGGGTTAAACTCCTACGAGCAGTACTTC	CASSYPTGLNSYEQYF
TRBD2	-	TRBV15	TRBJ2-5	TGTGCCACCAGCACCACCGGACTAGCGGGGATGGAGACCCAGTACTTC	CATSTTGLAGMETQYF
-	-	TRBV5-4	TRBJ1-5	TGTGCCAGCAGCTTTCAGGGCCCCGGAAACAATCAGCCCCAGCATTTT	CASSFQGPGNNQPQHF
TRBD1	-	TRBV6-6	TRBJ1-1	TGTGCCAGCAGTTACCCCCGGGACAGCTACAACACTGAAGCTTTCTTT	CASSYPRDSYNTEAFF
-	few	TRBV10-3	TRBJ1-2	TGTGCCATCAGTGAGCCGACCCGGAGGGGCTATGGCTACACCTTC	CAISEPTRRGYGYTF
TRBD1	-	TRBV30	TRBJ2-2	TGTGCCTGGAGTTCTCAGGGGGTCGGGGAGCTGTTTTTT	CAWSSQGVGELFF
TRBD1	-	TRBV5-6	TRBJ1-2	TGTGCCAGCAGCTTTGGACAGGGCCTTAACTATGGCTACACCTTC	CASSFGQGLNYGYTF
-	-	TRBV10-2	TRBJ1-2	TGCGCCAGCAGGCACAGGGCCAACTATGGCTACACCTTC	CASRHRANYGYTF
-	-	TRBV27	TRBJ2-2	TGTGCCAGCAGAGTCGACAGGTTCGGGGAGCTGTTTTTT	CASRVDRFGELFF
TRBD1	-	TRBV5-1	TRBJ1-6	TGCGCCAGCAGCTTGGCAGGGGGCAATCGGTCACCCCTCCACTTT	CASSLAGGNRSPLHF
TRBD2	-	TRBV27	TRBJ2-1	TGTGCCAGCAGCCTCCTCAGCGGGGGGTCCTTAAGCTCCTACAATGAGCAGTTCTTC	CASSLLSGGSLSSYNEQFF
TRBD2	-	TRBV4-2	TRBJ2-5	TGTGCCAGCAGCCAAGAACTAGCGGGGGGGCCTCTCAAAGAGACCCAGTACTTC	CASSQELAGGPLKETQYF
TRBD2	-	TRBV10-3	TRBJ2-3	TGTGCCATCAAGGCTAGCGGGGGGGCCACAGATACGCAGTATTTT	CAIKASGGATDTQYF
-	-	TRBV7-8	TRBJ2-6	TGTGCCAGCAGCGAGCCTGCGGGGGCCAACGTCCTGACTTTC	CASSEPAGANVLTF
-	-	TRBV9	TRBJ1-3	TGTGCCAGCAGCTCTCCGAGGGCTGGAAACACCATATATTTT	CASSSPRAGNTIYF
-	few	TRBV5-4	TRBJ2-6	TGTGCCAGCAGCATTGGGGGCGGACGGTCTGGGGCCAACGTCCTGACTTTC	CASSIGGGRSGANVLTF
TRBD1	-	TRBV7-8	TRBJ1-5	TGTGCCAGCAGCCCAAGACAGGGGAATCAGCCCCAGCATTTT	CASSPRQGNQPQHF
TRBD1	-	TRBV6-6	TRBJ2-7	TGTGCCAGCCTGGACAGGGGTAACTACGAGCAGTACTTC	CASLDRGNYEQYF
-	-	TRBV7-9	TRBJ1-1	TGTGCCAGCAGACCCTCCGGGGGGGGCAGGACTGAAGCTTTCTTT	CASRPSGGGRTEAFF
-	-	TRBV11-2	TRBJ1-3	TGTGCCAGCAGCTCGACGGACAGCTCTGGAAACACCATATATTTT	CASSSTDSSGNTIYF
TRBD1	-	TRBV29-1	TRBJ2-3	TGCAGCGAGTGGACAGGGACGGATACGCAGTATTTT	CSEWTGTDTQYF
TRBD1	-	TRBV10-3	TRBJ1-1	TGTGCCATCAGTGAAGGCCAGGGGGCCCCTGAAGCTTTCTTT	CAISEGQGAPEAFF
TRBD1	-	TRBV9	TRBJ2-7	TGTGCCAGCAGCCCTCGGGACAGCTTAACGCAGTACTTC	CASSPRDSLTQYF
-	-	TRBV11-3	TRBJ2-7	TGTGCCAGTACGGCGGCAGCCTTTCACGAGCAGTACTTC	CASTAAAFHEQYF
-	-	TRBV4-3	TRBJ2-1	TGCGCCAGCAGCCAAGGTGTTAGCCTGCACATCGGTGAGCAGTTCTTC	CASSQGVSLHIGEQFF
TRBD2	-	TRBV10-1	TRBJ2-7	TGCGCCAGCAGTGAGTCCGGGGGGAACGAGCAGTACTTC	CASSESGGNEQYF
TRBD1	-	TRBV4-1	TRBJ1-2	TGCGCCAGCAGCCCGGGACAGGGAAGGTATCCTGGCTACACCTTC	CASSPGQGRYPGYTF
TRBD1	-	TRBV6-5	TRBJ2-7	TGTGCCAGCAGTTATTCCCCGGGACAGGGGGGCGACGAGCAGTACTTC	CASSYSPGQGGDEQYF
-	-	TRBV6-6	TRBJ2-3	TGTGCCAGCAGTTACGGGGCCGTTACGCAGTATTTT	CASSYGAVTQYF
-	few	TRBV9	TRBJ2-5	TGTGCCAGCAGCCGACAGAATCCCTCGTACCAAGAGACCCAGTACTTC	CASSRQNPSYQETQYF
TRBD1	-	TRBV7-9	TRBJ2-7	TGTGCCAGCACCCCCCGGGACAGGGACTACGAGCAGTACTTC	CASTPRDRDYEQYF
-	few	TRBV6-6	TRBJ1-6	TGTGCCAGCTCGATTTTGACAGATTCACCCCTCCACTTT	CASSILTDSPLHF
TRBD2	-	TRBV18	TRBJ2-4	TGTGCCAGCTCACCCCCATCACGCGGGGGGGTAGCCAAAAACATTCAGTACTTC	CASSPPSRGGVAKNIQYF
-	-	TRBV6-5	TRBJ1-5	TGTGCCAGCAGCCCCGGGGGGCGAAATCAGCCCCAGCATTTT	CASSPGGRNQPQHF
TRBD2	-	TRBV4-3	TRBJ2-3	TGCGCCAGCAGCCTTACTAGCGGGGGGGCAGATACGCAGTATTTT	CASSLTSGGADTQYF
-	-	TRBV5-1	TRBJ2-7	TGCGCCAGCAAAGAACAGATCGCTTCCTACGAGCAGTACTTC	CASKEQIASYEQYF
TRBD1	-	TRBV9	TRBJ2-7	TGTGCCAGCAGCCCAGGGGTGGGACAGGGGACCTACGAGCAGTACTTC	CASSPGVGQGTYEQYF
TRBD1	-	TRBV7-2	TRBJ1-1	TGTGCCAGCAGCACTCGGACAGGGCGGGCTGAAGCTTTCTTT	CASSTRTGRAEAFF
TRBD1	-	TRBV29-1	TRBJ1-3	TGCAGCGTCGGACAGGGGAACACCATATATTTT	CSVGQGNTIYF
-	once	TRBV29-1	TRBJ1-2	TGCAGCGTTGATGCAGGGGCCCCCTATGGCTACACCTTC	CSVDAGAPYGYTF
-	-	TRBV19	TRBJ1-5	TGTGCCAGTACAATTGGGGCCCCAAGGAATCAGCCCCAGCATTTT	CASTIGAPRNQPQHF
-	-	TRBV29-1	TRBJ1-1	TGCAGCGTTGTCGGCAGGATGAACACTGAAGCTTTCTTT	CSVVGRMNTEAFF
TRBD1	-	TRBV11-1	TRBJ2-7	TGTGCCAGCAGCTTAGCGGGGACAGTCTCCTACGAGCAGTACTTC	CASSLAGTVSYEQYF